The 16 T cell receptor beta chains below all came from one sample that was sequenced in a study of draining lymph node invasion in breast cancer. TCRdb recomputed calls from the bulk RNA-seq reads with MiXCR, one row per CDR3 protein. The sample has about 3,500 distinct CDR3 sequences, around three quarters seen once. The CD4+ CD45RA- CD25- gate defined the sorted memory conventional CD4 T cells. Sequencing was done on a sample of sorted memory CD4+ effector T cells from a lymph node. The source is a female donor with luminal breast cancer.

This clonotype has only a few counts. This chain uses TRBV6-5 with TRBJ1-2; 8 bases align to TRBD1. CDR3 length equals 13 residues. Germline CDR1 reads MNHEY; CDR2 reads SVGAGI. The V gene end was trimmed by 3 bases and the J gene end by 8 bases; junction bases not matched to a gene: 5. The CDR3 DNA reads TGTGCCAGCAGTTATTGGCAGGGGGCGGGCTACACCTTC. It specifies CASSYWQGAGYTF.

The CDR3 region is CSARVGTFEKLFF. The CDR3 region has the DNA TGCAGTGCTAGAGTGGGCACGTTTGAAAAACTGTTTTTT. The chain joins TRBV20-1 to TRBJ1-4, with no clear D. Trimming pared 1 base from V and 7 bases from J, leaving 10 bases between. Germline CDR1 is DFQATT and CDR2 is SNEGSKA (reference sequence). CDR3 size: 13 residues.

The gene calls are TRBV5-1 and TRBJ1-2; TRBD1 might be the D (6 bases). The CDR3 covers 14 residues. Germline CDR1 reads SGHRS; CDR2 reads YFSETQ. Trimming left V 7 bases short and J 1 base short, with 14 bases between. The CDR3 region is CASATGMINYGYTF. The CDR3 DNA follows: TGCGCCAGCGCCACAGGGATGATTAACTATGGCTACACCTTC.

The chain carries TRBV5-1 and TRBJ2-7, with 8 bases aligning to TRBD1. Germline V gene lookup returns CDR1 SGHRS and CDR2 YFSETQ. CDR3 size: 13 residues. The junction had 0 bases not matched to a gene; V was cut back by 1 base and J by 3 bases. CDR3 sequence: CASSLTGGYEQYF. CDR3 DNA sequence: TGCGCCAGCAGCTTGACAGGGGGCTACGAGCAGTACTTC.

The CDR3 here is CASSLAPQNTEAFF. In DNA, the CDR3 is TGTGCCAGCAGCTTAGCGCCGCAGAACACTGAAGCTTTCTTT. The rearrangement links TRBV7-2 to TRBJ1-1; D call uncertain. V lost 0 bases, J lost 1 base, and 6 bases lay in between. CDR3 length equals 14 residues. Germline V gene data show CDR1 as SGHTA and CDR2 as FQGNSA.

The CDR3 region is CASMRTATNEKLFF. The CDR3 DNA sequence: TGTGCCAGCATGAGGACTGCAACTAATGAAAAACTGTTTTTT. The chain links TRBV7-9 to TRBJ1-4; D gene uncertain. Trimming took off 7 bases at V and 0 bases at J, with 9 bases between the two ends. The CDR3 sequence is 14 residues long. Germline V gene lookup returns CDR1 SEHNR and CDR2 FQNEAQ (reference sequence). The full variable domain, completed using reference TRBV7-9 and TRBJ1-4, is DTGVSQNPRHKITKRGQNVTFRCDPISEHNRLYWYRQTLGQGPEFLTYFQNEAQLEKSRLLSDRFSAERPKGSFSTLEIQRTEQGDSAMYLCASMRTATNEKLFFGSGTQLSVL.

This chain connects TRBV13 to TRBJ2-7; 8 bases are shared with TRBD1. The CDR3 totals 14 residues. Germline values: CDR1 PRHDT, CDR2 FYEKMQ (reference sequence). The junction had 6 bases not matched to a gene; V was cut back by 5 bases and J by 3 bases. The CDR3 DNA is TGTGCCAGCAGCCCAGGCAGGGGGCTCTACGAGCAGTACTTC. It codes for CASSPGRGLYEQYF. Complete variable domain (other parts from reference TRBV13 and TRBJ2-7): AAGVIQSPRHLIKEKRETATLKCYPIPRHDTVYWYQQGPGQDPQFLISFYEKMQSDKGSIPDRFSAQQFSDYHSELNMSSLELGDSALYFCASSPGRGLYEQYFGPGTRLTVT.

This chain joins TRBV12-3 or TRBV12-4 and TRBJ1-5; D gene ambiguous. Trimming removed 5 bases from V and 9 bases from J, with 14 bases in between. The CDR3 covers 13 residues. The CDR3 loop reads CASSPGAGGPQHF. The CDR3 nucleotides are TGTGCCAGCAGTCCCGGAGCGGGAGGGCCCCAGCATTTT.

The V gene is TRBV27, the J gene TRBJ1-5; D is perhaps TRBD1 (5 bases). Germline V gives CDR1 MNHEY, CDR2 SMNVEV (reference sequence). Trimming took 5 bases from V and 2 from J, leaving 16 bases between them. The CDR3 loop spans 16 amino acids. The CDR3 DNA reads as TGTGCCAGCAGTCCGGAGGGACTCCGGCGCAATCAGCCCCAGCATTTT. Its translation is CASSPEGLRRNQPQHF.

This chain links TRBV7-2 with TRBJ2-3; 7 nucleotides align to TRBD1. The CDR3 is made up of 15 amino acids. The V segment lost 3 bases and the J segment 8 bases; nucleotides outside the gene matches: 11. In germline, CDR1 is SGHTA, CDR2 FQGNSA. This CDR3 is CASSFRGSPGGTQYF. CDR3 bases: TGTGCCAGCAGCTTCCGGGGATCACCAGGGGGTACGCAGTATTTT.

The chain employs TRBV10-3 and TRBJ2-7, with D maybe TRBD1 (5 bases). Trimming removed 8 bases at V and 2 bases at J, with 13 bases between. The CDR3 consists of 13 residues. From germline, CDR1 is ENHRY and CDR2 SYGVKD. The CDR3 is CAISYGQAYEQYF. The DNA for the CDR3 is TGTGCCATCTCGTACGGACAAGCCTACGAGCAGTACTTC.

The chain is built from TRBV19 and TRBJ1-6, with D uncertain. The ends were cut back, 9 bases at V and 7 bases at J, with 10 bases in the middle. The CDR3 runs to 12 residues. CDR1 is LNHDA, CDR2 SQIVND, per germline (reference sequence). DNA for the CDR3: TGTGCCAGCCAAATAGGGAATTCACCCCTCCACTTT. Translated, it gives CASQIGNSPLHF.

This clonotype has just one count. As DNA, the CDR3 is TGTGCCAGCAGCATAACTAGCGGGGAGGGCAATGAGCAGTTCTTC. This gives the protein CASSITSGEGNEQFF. The chain has TRBV4-2 and TRBJ2-1; 10 bases are a match to TRBD2. The CDR3 is 15 amino acids. V dropped 5 bases and J dropped 6; count of bases not matched to a gene: 7. CDR1 is LGHNA, CDR2 YNFKEQ, per germline.

This chain links TRBV10-3 with TRBJ2-1; 7 bases match TRBD2. CDR3 length: 14 residues. Germline V gene lookup returns CDR1 ENHRY and CDR2 SYGVKD. The junction had 10 bases not matched to a gene; V was cut back by 0 bases and J by 14 bases. The CDR3 coding sequence is TGTGCCATCAGTGAGTCCAGCGGGGAGTCTGGGAAGTTCTTC. Its translation is CAISESSGESGKFF.

The chain is built from TRBV12-3 or TRBV12-4 and TRBJ2-5; 9 bases map to TRBD2. Losses at the gene ends were 1 base for V and 7 bases for J; bases not matched to a gene: 4. CDR3 size: 14 residues. CDR3 residues: CASSLGGGAWTQYF. The CDR3 nucleotides are TGTGCCAGCAGTTTAGGCGGGGGGGCCTGGACCCAGTACTTC.

This rearrangement joins TRBV24-1 to TRBJ2-3; D perhaps matches TRBD1 (6 bases). V was clipped by 0 bases and J by 2 bases, with 11 bases between them. Looked up from germline, CDR1 is KGHDR and CDR2 is SFDVKD. CDR3 length: 16 amino acids. CDR3 bases: TGTGCCACCAGTGATTTGTCAGGGGACCTCACAGATACGCAGTATTTT. This translates into CATSDLSGDLTDTQYF.